The 13 T cell receptor beta chains below were found in one sample sequenced in a study of blood T cells in healthy people across ages. Sample-barcoded 5' priming and a J-beta primer mix drove a second PCR of about 6 to 12 cycles. TCRdb processed the 5' RACE reads anew with MiXCR; each CDR3 protein has one entry. The sample yields about a million distinct CDR3 sequences, approximately 50% seen once. The sequenced material came from blood. These receptors were obtained from a woman aged 60-70 years in good health.

With respect to this clonotype: At one end, the junction sequence differs from germline, possibly due to a read error. The rearrangement uses TRBV6-1 and TRBJ2-3; 7 nucleotides align to TRBD1. The CDR3 runs 14 residues. The germline V gene encodes CDR1 MNHNS and CDR2 SASEGT. In nucleotides, the CDR3 is TGTGCCAGCAAGCCGGGACAGACCACAGATATGCAGTATTTT. This gives the protein CASKPGQTTDMQYF.

The V gene is TRBV28, the J gene TRBJ2-7; 8 nucleotides agree with TRBD1. CDR1 is MDHEN, CDR2 SYDVKM, per germline. V was clipped by 4 bases and J by 1 base; unmatched bases: 9. The CDR3 contains 16 residues. DNA of the CDR3: TGTGCCAGCAGTTCGCCCCAGGACAGGGCTTCCTACGAGCAGTACTTC. This translates into CASSSPQDRASYEQYF.

This clonotype was counted many times. The rearrangement links TRBV27 to TRBJ2-1; D unclear. CDR1 and CDR2 from the germline V gene are MNHEY and SMNVEV (reference sequence). CDR3 length: 13 residues. V dropped 8 bases and J dropped 6 bases, with 14 bases sitting between them. The CDR3 bases are TGTGCCAGCGTGAGGATGGGGTCCAATGAGCAGTTCTTC. Its translation is CASVRMGSNEQFF.

The chain uses TRBV14 and TRBJ1-1; D unresolved. The CDR3 is made up of 13 amino acids. Trimming stripped 3 bases from V and 0 bases from J, with 5 bases between. Germline loops: CDR1 SGHDN, CDR2 FVKESK. The CDR3 loop reads CASSHGLNTEAFF. The CDR3 DNA is TGTGCCAGCAGCCATGGTTTGAACACTGAAGCTTTCTTT.

This clonotype has just a few counts. The chain recombines TRBV20-1 with TRBJ2-5; TRBD2 is a possible D gene (6 bases). The better agreement between TRBJ2-7 and the DNA end casts doubt on the J call. CDR1 and CDR2 from the germline V gene are DFQATT and SNEGSKA (reference sequence). The CDR3 totals 14 residues. The DNA of the CDR3 is TGCAGTGCTGGGGGAGGAGCGGGCCTCAGCGAGCAGTACTTC. Translated: CSAGGGAGLSEQYF.

The CDR3 coding sequence is TGTGCCAGCAGCAAGCCAGGGACCCAAGAGACCCAGTACTTC. Residues: CASSKPGTQETQYF. V is TRBV28 and J is TRBJ2-5; D possibly matches TRBD1 or TRBD2 (5 bases each). CDR1 and CDR2 (germline): MDHEN, SYDVKM. The CDR3 extends over 14 amino acids. V lost 6 bases and J 1 base, leaving 12 bases between the germline ends.

The chain recombines TRBV7-9 with TRBJ2-1; perhaps TRBD2 as D (6 bases). This CDR3 contains 15 residues. Trimming removed 1 base at V and 8 bases at J, with 15 bases between. Germline assignment: CDR1 SEHNR and CDR2 FQNEAQ (reference sequence). Written as DNA, the CDR3 is TGTGCCAGCAGCTTAGTTGTCAGCGGGCTACATGAGCAGTTCTTC. Its translation is CASSLVVSGLHEQFF.

This clonotype came up a few times. The rearrangement joins TRBV7-2 to TRBJ1-2; the match to TRBD1 covers 12 bases. Germline values: CDR1 SGHTA, CDR2 FQGNSA. The junction had 5 bases not matched to a gene; V was cut back by 1 base and J by 8 bases. The CDR3 extends over 15 amino acids. The chain's CDR3 is CASSLEGQGATGYTF. The CDR3 DNA sequence: TGTGCCAGCAGCTTAGAGGGACAGGGGGCGACCGGCTACACCTTC. The full variable domain, with the rest looked up from reference TRBV7-2 and TRBJ1-2, is GAGVSQSPSNKVTEKGKDVELRCDPISGHTALYWYRQSLGQGLEFLIYFQGNSAPDKSGLPSDRFSAERTGGSVSTLTIQRTQQEDSAVYLCASSLEGQGATGYTFGSGTRLTVV.

This clonotype has a handful of counts. The gene calls are TRBV20-1 and TRBJ2-5, with TRBD2 matching over 16 bases. V lost 1 base and J lost 0; bases outside the gene matches: 5. The CDR3 extends over 18 amino acids. CDR1 is DFQATT, CDR2 SNEGSKA, per germline (reference sequence). CDR3 region: CSARVGTSGGGYQETQYF. CDR3 bases: TGCAGTGCTAGAGTGGGGACTAGCGGGGGGGGGTACCAAGAGACCCAGTACTTC.

The V and J genes are TRBV28 and TRBJ2-7; 8 bases are a match to TRBD2. Germline CDR1 and CDR2: MDHEN and SYDVKM. The CDR3 extends over 14 amino acids. The V gene end was trimmed by 3 bases and the J gene end by 4 bases; junction bases not matched to a gene: 5. The CDR3: CASSFQAGAYEQYF. CDR3 nucleotide sequence: TGTGCCAGCAGTTTTCAAGCGGGAGCTTACGAGCAGTACTTC.

This clonotype was seen just once. The rearrangement links TRBV24-1 to TRBJ2-5, with 8 nucleotides matching TRBD2. The V segment lost 5 bases and the J segment 11 bases; nucleotides outside the gene matches: 15. CDR3 size: 15 residues. Germline V gene sequence: CDR1 KGHDR, CDR2 SFDVKD. The CDR3 reads CATSGPVREGYKQYF. The CDR3 nucleotides are TGTGCCACCAGTGGCCCGGTACGGGAGGGATACAAGCAGTACTTC.

The chain employs TRBV7-2 and TRBJ1-2; D unclear. Germline-derived CDR1 and CDR2 are SGHTA and FQGNSA. The CDR3 spans 14 residues. V lost 4 bases, J lost 4 bases, and 13 bases lay in between. The CDR3 nucleotides are TGTGCCAGCAGCTCCCGGACCGGATTCTATGGCTACACCTTC. Amino acids: CASSSRTGFYGYTF.

The chain carries TRBV20-1 and TRBJ2-7; 11 bases match TRBD2. The V segment lost 4 bases and the J segment 3 bases; nucleotides outside the gene matches: 2. This CDR3 has 13 residues. The germline V gene encodes CDR1 DFQATT and CDR2 SNEGSKA (reference sequence). DNA of the CDR3: TGCAGTGCTAAGACTAGCGGGAACTACGAGCAGTACTTC. Amino acid sequence: CSAKTSGNYEQYF.